This is a list of T cell receptor beta chains from one sample in a study of T cell responses to AZD1222 COVID-19 vaccine. The protocol was immunoSEQ multiplex PCR, while the TCRdb copy is restricted to in-frame clones and leaves out a portion. The data show 160,000 or so clones, less than 95% seen once. Sequencing was performed on peripheral blood, taken on day 0 of AZD1222 vaccination. The receptors shown here come from an adult in good health. CDR3s include the opening cysteine and the closing phenylalanine or tryptophan. The D gene is left open where the match is weak. The size field is filled for only some rows; it gives once, few, many or a size class.

v_gene	abundance	d_gene	j_gene	CDR3nt	CDR3aa
TRBV28	-	TRBD1	TRBJ2-1	TGTGCCAGCAGTTTTCAGGGGGCGCAGGTTAATGAGCAGTTCTTC	CASSFQGAQVNEQFF
TRBV6-1	-	-	TRBJ1-3	TGTGCCAGCAGTGATAGGGTCGGAAACACCATATATTTT	CASSDRVGNTIYF
TRBV7-3	-	-	TRBJ1-2	TGTGCCAGCAGTCCCGGGCCTCTTTATGGCTACACCTTC	CASSPGPLYGYTF
TRBV29-1	-	-	TRBJ2-7	TGCAGCGTTGGTTTTCAGTCCTACGAGCAGTACTTC	CSVGFQSYEQYF
TRBV6-5	-	-	TRBJ2-5	TGTGCCAGCAGTTCCATCGCTGGGACTTTAGGAGAGACCCAGTACTTC	CASSSIAGTLGETQYF
TRBV27	-	TRBD2	TRBJ2-7	TGTGCCAGCAGTTTTTCTCCTATGGCGGGAGGGAGGTACGAGCAGTACTTC	CASSFSPMAGGRYEQYF
TRBV2	-	TRBD1	TRBJ2-7	TGTGCCAGCAACTGGGACAGCGGTCTAACCTACGAGCAGTACTTC	CASNWDSGLTYEQYF
TRBV9	-	-	TRBJ1-2	TGTGCCAGCAGCGTAGCCGCCCCCCCCTATGGCTACACCTTC	CASSVAAPPYGYTF
TRBV25-1	-	TRBD1	TRBJ2-5	TGTGCCAGCAGTGCCCACAGGGGAATGGAGACCCAGTACTTC	CASSAHRGMETQYF
TRBV27	-	-	TRBJ2-7	TGTGCCAGCAGCCGGAACTTTAAAAATTACGAGCAGTACTTC	CASSRNFKNYEQYF
TRBV27	-	-	TRBJ1-5	TGTGCCAGCAGTTTATCCATTCACATTGATCAGCCCCAGCATTTT	CASSLSIHIDQPQHF
TRBV9	-	-	TRBJ1-4	TGTGCCAGCAGCGTAGGGGGGACGGCGATTAATGAAAAACTGTTTTTT	CASSVGGTAINEKLFF
TRBV2	once	TRBD2	TRBJ2-3	TGTGCCAGCCAAGGGGCCAGCGGGGACACGCAGTATTTT	CASQGASGDTQYF
TRBV15	-	-	TRBJ2-7	TGTGCCACCAGCAGAGTTCAGGGGATGAACGAGCAGTACTTC	CATSRVQGMNEQYF
TRBV6-1	-	-	TRBJ1-4	TGTGCCAGCAGTGAACTGAGGGGCAGGGTGAATGAAAAACTGTTTTTT	CASSELRGRVNEKLFF
TRBV19	-	TRBD1	TRBJ1-2	TGTGCCAGTAGTCTGGGGACAGGGGGCGTTCGGGGCTACACCTTC	CASSLGTGGVRGYTF
TRBV9	-	TRBD1	TRBJ2-1	TGTGCCAGCCGGGACAGGGGTAACAATGAGCAGTTCTTC	CASRDRGNNEQFF
TRBV19	-	-	TRBJ1-2	TGTGCCAGTAGTCAGACAGAAGGCGGCTATGGCTACACCTTC	CASSQTEGGYGYTF
TRBV10-1	-	-	TRBJ1-1	TGCGCCAGCAGTGAGTCGGTAGGGGGCACTGAAGCTTTCTTT	CASSESVGGTEAFF
TRBV11-2	once	-	TRBJ2-7	TGTGCCAGCAGCTCCTCGGCAGCACTCTCCTACGAGCAGTACTTC	CASSSSAALSYEQYF
TRBV19	-	TRBD2	TRBJ2-1	TGTGCCAGTAGTATGTTAGCGGGAGGCCCTCGGAATGAGCAGTTCTTC	CASSMLAGGPRNEQFF
TRBV7-6	-	-	TRBJ2-3	TGTGCCAGCAGCTTAGATGATATGAATACGCAGTATTTT	CASSLDDMNTQYF
TRBV27	-	-	TRBJ2-7	TGTGCCAGCAGTTCCATTGGGCGCGGGGACCCGAGCCGGTACGAGCAGTACTTC	CASSSIGRGDPSRYEQYF